One sample yielded the 23 T cell receptor beta chains listed below, sequenced in a study of shared clonotypes between healthy human individuals. Repertoires were generated with immunoSEQ multiplex PCR, while TCRdb's copy carries only in-frame clones and drops some. The sample yields under 2,000,000 clones, over 85% seen once. Naive CD8 cells, CD45RO-negative and positively selected for CCR7, excluded terminally differentiated effector memory CD45RA+ cells. Input material: naive CD8+ T cells sorted from blood. These receptor sequences come from a man aged 18 to 30 in good health.

Comment on this clone: The same CDR3 arises from other DNA sequences in this sample as well. This chain links TRBV5-6 with TRBJ2-1, with 14 bases identical to TRBD2. Germline V gene lookup returns CDR1 SGHDT and CDR2 YYEEEE. Trimming at V came to 2 bases and at J to 7 bases, leaving 2 bases not matched to a gene. CDR3 length equals 15 residues. The chain's CDR3 is CASSFGLAGGNEQFF. The CDR3 region has the DNA TGTGCCAGCAGCTTTGGACTAGCGGGGGGAAATGAGCAGTTCTTC.

This chain connects TRBV27 to TRBJ1-1; 8 positions agree with TRBD1. The germline gives CDR1 MNHEY, CDR2 SMNVEV (reference sequence). V lost 6 bases to trimming and J lost 0 bases; unmatched junction nucleotides: 3. This CDR3 has 14 amino acids. The CDR3 loop reads CASSHRGMNTEAFF. Written as DNA, the CDR3 is TGTGCCAGCAGCCACAGGGGGATGAACACTGAAGCTTTCTTT.

The genes are TRBV7-6 and TRBJ2-1, with TRBD2 matching over 8 bases. CDR3 length equals 15 residues. Unmatched junction bases numbered 10, after V lost 3 bases and J lost 9 bases. Germline CDR1 reads SGHVS; CDR2 reads FNYEAQ. The CDR3 region has the DNA TGTGCCAGCAGCTTTGTCAGCGGGAGCATCAGTGAGCAGTTCTTC. Translation: CASSFVSGSISEQFF.

The chain combines TRBV18 with TRBJ2-1; tentative D call: TRBD2 (6 bases). The germline V gene has CDR1 KGHSH and CDR2 LQKENI. The CDR3 length is 15 residues. Deletions cut 5 bases from V and 4 bases from J, with 15 bases between. The CDR3 loop is CASSAASGEYNEQFF. As DNA, the CDR3 is TGTGCCAGCTCAGCCGCCTCGGGGGAGTACAATGAGCAGTTCTTC.

The rearrangement links TRBV6-1 to TRBJ1-5, with TRBD1 matching over 10 bases. CDR3 length: 18 residues. With V trimmed by 1 base and J by 0 bases, 6 bases remained unmatched. Germline loops: CDR1 MNHNS, CDR2 SASEGT. CDR3 region: CASSEGTGGFYSNQPQHF. The CDR3, as DNA: TGTGCCAGCAGTGAAGGGACAGGGGGGTTTTATAGCAATCAGCCCCAGCATTTT.

The chain links TRBV27 to TRBJ2-1; D is perhaps TRBD1 (5 bases). The V gene's germline CDR1 is MNHEY and CDR2 SMNVEV (reference sequence). The V end lost 8 bases, the J end lost 2 bases, and 10 bases lay between the germline ends. CDR3 length: 13 residues. The CDR3 here is CASGKTAYNEQFF. For the CDR3, the DNA is TGTGCCAGCGGGAAGACAGCCTACAATGAGCAGTTCTTC.

The CDR3 coding sequence is TGCGCCAGCAGCCCCCGAACGGGACTAGGGGGAGTTGAGCAGTTCTTC. This codes for CASSPRTGLGGVEQFF. The chain recombines TRBV4-1 with TRBJ2-1; 8 nucleotides align to TRBD2. The CDR3 contains 16 residues. Trimming took 4 bases from V and 9 from J; bases not matched to a gene: 14. Germline-derived CDR1 and CDR2 are MGHRA and YSYEKL.

Points on this clone: Other DNA sequences from this sample encode an identical CDR3 as well. The chain has TRBV5-1 and TRBJ2-7; 9 bases agree with TRBD1. J gave up 2 bases and V 3 bases, and 3 bases lay outside the gene matches. CDR3 length equals 14 residues. The germline CDR1 and CDR2 sequences are SGHRS and YFSETQ. CDR3 DNA sequence: TGCGCCAGCAGCTCCGGACAGGGGACCTACGAGCAGTACTTC. This encodes CASSSGQGTYEQYF.

The rearrangement joins TRBV25-1 to TRBJ2-7; maybe TRBD1 (7 bases). Germline CDR1 and CDR2: MGHDK and SYGVNS. CDR3 length: 15 residues. V was trimmed by 3 bases and J by 6 bases, leaving 18 bases between them. CDR3 protein: CASSDAGRGTFEQYF. The DNA of the CDR3 is TGTGCCAGCAGTGATGCGGGCAGGGGGACTTTCGAGCAGTACTTC.

The rearrangement links TRBV4-1 to TRBJ2-1, with D possibly being TRBD1 (6 bases). The V gene lost 0 bases and the J gene lost 8 bases, with 8 bases spanning the gap. This CDR3 comprises 13 residues. From germline, CDR1 is MGHRA and CDR2 YSYEKL. The CDR3 is CASSQDKGDEQFF. Here the CDR3 DNA reads TGCGCCAGCAGCCAAGATAAGGGGGATGAGCAGTTCTTC.

The CDR3 coding sequence is TGTGCCAGCAGCCCCCGATTAACCGCACTACCTAACTATGGCTACACCTTC. Its protein is CASSPRLTALPNYGYTF. The genes are TRBV9 and TRBJ1-2, with unresolved D. The V and J ends lost 4 bases and 0 bases respectively, with 19 bases between them. CDR1 and CDR2 from the germline V gene are SGDLS and YYNGEE. The length of the CDR3 is 17 residues. Full variable domain (outside the CDR3, taken from reference TRBV9 and TRBJ1-2): DSGVTQTPKHLITATGQRVTLRCSPRSGDLSVYWYQQSLDQGLQFLIQYYNGEERAKGNILERFSAQQFPDLHSELNLSSLELGDSALYFCASSPRLTALPNYGYTFGSGTRLTVV.

As for this clone: Other DNA sequences in this sample translate to the same CDR3. The J gene is TRBJ2-3, the V gene TRBV4-3, with 11 bases identical to TRBD2. The CDR3 runs to 16 residues. Trimming cost V 0 bases and J 3 bases; bases outside gene matches: 2. Germline-derived CDR1 and CDR2 are LGHNA and YSLEER. As DNA, the CDR3 is TGCGCCAGCAGCCAAGATCTAGCGGGAGGAACAGATACGCAGTATTTT. As protein: CASSQDLAGGTDTQYF.

The genes are TRBV6-1 and TRBJ2-7; D is uncertain. The CDR3 length is 14 residues. V gave up 7 bases and J gave up 1 base, with 14 bases separating them. From germline, CDR1 is MNHNS and CDR2 SASEGT. CDR3 in DNA: TGTGCCAGCACCGAAATCTGGGGTTCCTACGAGCAGTACTTC. Amino acids: CASTEIWGSYEQYF.

The V and J genes are TRBV4-3 and TRBJ2-7, with a weak D call TRBD1 (6 bases). V was trimmed by 3 bases and J by 6 bases, leaving 21 bases between them. In germline, CDR1 is LGHNA, CDR2 YSLEER. The CDR3 totals 16 residues. The CDR3 here is CASSQNRVMNSREQYF. DNA for the CDR3: TGCGCCAGCAGCCAGAACAGGGTTATGAACTCTCGCGAGCAGTACTTC.

The rearrangement joins TRBV13 to TRBJ2-7; D may be TRBD1 (5 bases). Trimming took 5 bases from V and 0 from J, leaving 11 bases between them. CDR1 PRHDT and CDR2 FYEKMQ come from the germline V gene (reference sequence). The CDR3 spans 14 residues. The CDR3 DNA sequence: TGTGCCAGCAGCCACGCGACAGTCTCCTACGAGCAGTACTTC. Its translation: CASSHATVSYEQYF.

The chain is built from TRBV7-8 and TRBJ2-7; no clear D gene. The V gene's germline CDR1 is SGHVS and CDR2 FQNEAQ. The ends were cut back, 1 base at V and 2 bases at J, with 6 bases in the middle. The CDR3 contains 13 residues. The CDR3 region is CASSLEVAYEQYF. As DNA, the CDR3 is TGTGCCAGCAGCTTAGAGGTGGCCTACGAGCAGTACTTC.

The chain couples TRBV11-2 to TRBJ2-1; D is undetermined. Trimming took 5 bases from V and 3 from J, leaving 11 bases between them. The V gene's germline CDR1 is SGHAT and CDR2 FQNNGV. This CDR3 region has 14 residues. CDR3 sequence reads: CASSLYSSYNEQFF. The CDR3 coding sequence is TGTGCCAGCAGCCTATATTCTAGCTACAATGAGCAGTTCTTC.

This chain uses TRBV4-3 with TRBJ2-3; D gene uncertain. Trimming cost V 4 bases and J 2 bases, with 16 bases left between them. The CDR3 spans 16 residues. Germline loops: CDR1 LGHNA, CDR2 YSLEER. The CDR3 protein is CASSPKVGQVTDTQYF. The CDR3 DNA follows: TGCGCCAGCAGCCCTAAGGTCGGGCAAGTCACAGATACGCAGTATTTT.

V usage is TRBV2 and J usage is TRBJ1-2; D might be TRBD1 (5 bases). The CDR3 is 12 amino acids. The germline V gene encodes CDR1 SNHLY and CDR2 FYNNEI. Trimming took 7 bases from V and 7 from J, leaving 13 bases between them. CDR3 nucleotide sequence: TGTGCCAGCATGAGGGGCTTGTTTGGCTACACCTTC. Amino acid sequence: CASMRGLFGYTF.

J is TRBJ2-2 and V is TRBV29-1; no definite D call. The ends were cut back, 2 bases at V and 4 bases at J, with 8 bases in the middle. There are 13 residues in the CDR3. Germline V gene data show CDR1 as SQVTM and CDR2 as ANQGSEA. The CDR3 loop reads CSVELGLTGELFF. The CDR3 DNA reads TGCAGCGTTGAATTGGGCCTCACCGGGGAGCTGTTTTTT.

The CDR3 region is CASSLGLAGPGDEQYF. The DNA of the CDR3 is TGTGCCAGCAGCTTAGGCCTGGCAGGTCCGGGCGACGAGCAGTACTTC. V and J are TRBV13 and TRBJ2-7, with D uncertain. V was trimmed by 0 bases and J by 5 bases, leaving 17 bases between them. The CDR3 contains 16 residues. CDR1 and CDR2 (germline): PRHDT, FYEKMQ (reference sequence).

The V and J genes are TRBV6-6 and TRBJ2-1; no clear D gene. CDR1 MNHNY and CDR2 SVGAGI come from the germline V gene (reference sequence). The CDR3 is 12 residues long. Trimming removed 4 bases at V and 8 bases at J, with 9 bases between. The CDR3 here is CASSSAVDEQFF. In DNA, the CDR3 is TGTGCCAGCAGTTCGGCAGTCGATGAGCAGTTCTTC.

The sample holds one count of this clone. The rearrangement joins TRBV7-3 to TRBJ1-2; the D is unclear. Trimming removed 0 bases from V and 6 bases from J, with 14 bases in between. In germline, CDR1 is SGHTA, CDR2 FQGTGA. The CDR3 length is 15 residues. The CDR3 DNA sequence: TGTGCCAGCAGCTTAACCCCCGGGGTAATTGATGGCTACACCTTC. This gives the protein CASSLTPGVIDGYTF.